This T cell receptor (beta chain) is from a study of shared clonotypes between healthy human individuals. The study, taken as a whole, reports: In this cohort, only blood was sampled, and tissue repertoires likely differ.

In the case of this clone: Its antigen is not identified.

Per the germline V gene, CDR1 is SGHAT and CDR2 is FQNNGV. The CDR3 has 14 amino acids. With 4 bases clipped from V and 1 base from J, the junction kept 3 bases outside the gene matches. In the sorted-subset replicate PCRs, 150 to 200 ng DNA, 25,000 to 35,000 T cell genomes, was used. TCRdb's table, derived via immunoSEQ multiplex PCR, lists solely in-frame clones and lacks some. In the table there are approximately 720,000 clones, under 95% of which are singletons. The naive CD8 fraction comprised CD45RO-negative cells positively selected for CCR7 and excluded terminally differentiated effector memory CD45RA+ cells.

The chain couples TRBV11-2 to TRBJ2-7, with TRBD1 identical over 8 bases. The origin of this receptor is a young man in good health. Sample: naive CD8+ T cells sorted from blood. In nucleotides, the CDR3 is TGTGCCAGCAGCTACGGACAGGGATCCTACGAGCAGTACTTC. Amino acids: CASSYGQGSYEQYF.